These T cell receptor beta chains were read from a single sample in a study of shared clonotypes between healthy human individuals. The data were produced by immunoSEQ multiplex PCR, yet TCRdb's version contains in-frame clones alone and is incomplete. The data contain some 800,000 clones, 80% to 95% of them singletons. Sequences were obtained from naive CD8+ T cells sorted from blood. Every receptor here comes from a man aged 25-45 years in good health. Each CDR3 is given without its conserved first and last residue. Fields, in order: V gene, J gene, CDR3 protein.

V gene: TRBV29-1
J gene: TRBJ2-7
CDR3 protein: SVGLSLYEQY

V gene: TRBV4-3
J gene: TRBJ2-1
CDR3 protein: ASSQDVGDNEQF

V gene: TRBV27
J gene: TRBJ1-2
CDR3 protein: ASSPGQGAGGYT

V gene: TRBV4-1
J gene: TRBJ2-2
CDR3 protein: ASSQVSWVANTGELF

V gene: TRBV5-4
J gene: TRBJ2-3
CDR3 protein: ASAAGRVTDTQY

V gene: TRBV6-1
J gene: TRBJ2-7
CDR3 protein: ASTPWGTGKIEQY

V gene: TRBV7-9
J gene: TRBJ2-1
CDR3 protein: ASSSPLREEQF

V gene: TRBV5-4
J gene: TRBJ2-1
CDR3 protein: ASSLDVGARITDNEQF

V gene: TRBV18
J gene: TRBJ2-2
CDR3 protein: ASSPTAGGTGELF

V gene: TRBV14
J gene: TRBJ1-1
CDR3 protein: ASSHDRNTEAF

V gene: TRBV28
J gene: TRBJ2-1
CDR3 protein: ASSFVNEQF

V gene: TRBV7-9
J gene: TRBJ2-1
CDR3 protein: ASSLVGGPYNEQF

V gene: TRBV9
J gene: TRBJ2-7
CDR3 protein: ASSVSDSSYEQY

V gene: TRBV10-2
J gene: TRBJ2-1
CDR3 protein: ASSSTSGKAYNEQF

V gene: TRBV28
J gene: TRBJ2-2
CDR3 protein: ASSSGQGAGELF

V gene: TRBV5-4
J gene: TRBJ2-2
CDR3 protein: ASSFTSGAYSNTGELF

V gene: TRBV7-3
J gene: TRBJ2-1
CDR3 protein: ASSLIYQDEQF

V gene: TRBV6-4
J gene: TRBJ2-1
CDR3 protein: ASSDGTSGSEQF

V gene: TRBV6-6
J gene: TRBJ2-7
CDR3 protein: ASSPVRGEDIYEQY

V gene: TRBV9
J gene: TRBJ2-7
CDR3 protein: ASSVGDEGFYEQY

V gene: TRBV14
J gene: TRBJ2-7
CDR3 protein: ASSQEGLAGFPYSYEQY

V gene: TRBV5-1
J gene: TRBJ2-7
CDR3 protein: ASSFISSYEQY

V gene: TRBV2
J gene: TRBJ2-7
CDR3 protein: ASSEGVGRVAYEQY

V gene: TRBV18
J gene: TRBJ2-3
CDR3 protein: ASSHPLREWGTDTQY

V gene: TRBV28
J gene: TRBJ2-1
CDR3 protein: ASITGTGDWDEQF

V gene: TRBV4-1
J gene: TRBJ2-7
CDR3 protein: ASSQDPPSVGIDYEQY

V gene: TRBV29-1
J gene: TRBJ1-2
CDR3 protein: SVEDRAYGYT

V gene: TRBV9
J gene: TRBJ2-1
CDR3 protein: ASSPPRGSYNEQF

V gene: TRBV7-3
J gene: TRBJ2-1
CDR3 protein: ASSLETRGDEQF

V gene: TRBV11-3
J gene: TRBJ2-2
CDR3 protein: ASSPRGSGELF

V gene: TRBV29-1
J gene: TRBJ1-3
CDR3 protein: SVEDYTERNTIY

V gene: TRBV28
J gene: TRBJ2-1
CDR3 protein: ASSPGTSVYNEQF

V gene: TRBV27
J gene: TRBJ1-2
CDR3 protein: VSSLYAANYGYT

V gene: TRBV18
J gene: TRBJ2-6
CDR3 protein: ASSPGQSLSLGANVLT

V gene: TRBV19
J gene: TRBJ1-5
CDR3 protein: ASIRTGGNNQPQH

V gene: TRBV7-6
J gene: TRBJ2-1
CDR3 protein: ASSLRTDNEQF

V gene: TRBV29-1
J gene: TRBJ1-2
CDR3 protein: SVETAADTNYGYT

V gene: TRBV27
J gene: TRBJ2-3
CDR3 protein: ASSFLGTSGHTQY

V gene: TRBV27
J gene: TRBJ2-1
CDR3 protein: ASSSIGSSGRSRDEQF

V gene: TRBV19
J gene: TRBJ2-3
CDR3 protein: ASSFGQADTQY

V gene: TRBV12-5
J gene: TRBJ2-2
CDR3 protein: AEAGENTGELF

V gene: TRBV29-1
J gene: TRBJ1-1
CDR3 protein: SVEVAGHTEAF

V gene: TRBV7-9
J gene: TRBJ1-5
CDR3 protein: ASSPGTGGHQPQH

V gene: TRBV14
J gene: TRBJ1-2
CDR3 protein: AGSQDGTGDGYT

V gene: TRBV2
J gene: TRBJ2-7
CDR3 protein: ASSDTSGNFYEQY

V gene: TRBV19
J gene: TRBJ2-1
CDR3 protein: ASKLSGGNNEQF

V gene: TRBV7-9
J gene: TRBJ2-7
CDR3 protein: ASSPQPVGDRGSYEQY

V gene: TRBV4-1
J gene: TRBJ1-2
CDR3 protein: ASSQESASVYGYT

V gene: TRBV7-9
J gene: TRBJ2-5
CDR3 protein: ASSSLAGEETQY